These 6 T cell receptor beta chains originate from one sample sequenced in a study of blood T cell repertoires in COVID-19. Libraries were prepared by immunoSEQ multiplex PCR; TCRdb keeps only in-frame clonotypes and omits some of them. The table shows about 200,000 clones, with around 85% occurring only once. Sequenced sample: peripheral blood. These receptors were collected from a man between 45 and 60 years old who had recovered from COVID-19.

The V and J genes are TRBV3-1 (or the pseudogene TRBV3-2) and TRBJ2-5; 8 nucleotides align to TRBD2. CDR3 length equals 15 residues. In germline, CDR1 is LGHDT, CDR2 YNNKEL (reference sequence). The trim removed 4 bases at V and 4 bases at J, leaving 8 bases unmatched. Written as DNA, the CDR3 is TGTGCCAGCAGCCCCGTCTCGGGACTAGTAGAGACCCAGTACTTC. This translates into CASSPVSGLVETQYF.

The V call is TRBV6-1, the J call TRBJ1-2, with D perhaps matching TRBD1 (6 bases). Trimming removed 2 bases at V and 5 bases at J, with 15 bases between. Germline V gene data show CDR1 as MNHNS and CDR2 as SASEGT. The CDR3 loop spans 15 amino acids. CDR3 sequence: CASSEQGRGGYGYTF. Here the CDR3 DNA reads TGTGCCAGCAGTGAACAGGGGAGAGGGGGTTATGGCTACACCTTC.

The CDR3 reads CASSNDRGRSGYTF. CDR3 nucleotide sequence: TGTGCCAGCAGCAACGACAGGGGGCGGAGTGGCTACACCTTC. The gene calls are TRBV5-8 and TRBJ1-2; 10 positions agree with TRBD1. V lost 4 bases and J lost 7; bases outside the gene matches: 7. CDR1 is SGHTS and CDR2 is YDEGEE in the germline V gene. CDR3 length: 14 residues.

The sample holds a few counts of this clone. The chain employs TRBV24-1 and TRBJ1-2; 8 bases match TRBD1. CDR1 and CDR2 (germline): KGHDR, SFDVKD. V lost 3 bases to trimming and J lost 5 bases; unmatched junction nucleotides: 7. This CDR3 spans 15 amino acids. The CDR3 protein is CATSDETGGPYGYTF. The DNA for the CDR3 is TGTGCCACCAGTGATGAAACAGGGGGTCCTTATGGCTACACCTTC.

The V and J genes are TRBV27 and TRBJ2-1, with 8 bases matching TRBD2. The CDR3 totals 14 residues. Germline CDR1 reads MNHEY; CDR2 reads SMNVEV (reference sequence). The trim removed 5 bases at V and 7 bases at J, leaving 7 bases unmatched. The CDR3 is CASSVLAEGNEQFF. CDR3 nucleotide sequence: TGTGCCAGCAGTGTACTAGCGGAGGGGAATGAGCAGTTCTTC.

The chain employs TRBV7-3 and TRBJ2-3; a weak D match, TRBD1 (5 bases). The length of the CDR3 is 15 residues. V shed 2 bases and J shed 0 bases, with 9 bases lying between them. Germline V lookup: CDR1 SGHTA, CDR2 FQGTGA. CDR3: CASSLQTVSTDTQYF. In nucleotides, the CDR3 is TGTGCCAGCAGCTTACAGACAGTTAGCACAGATACGCAGTATTTT. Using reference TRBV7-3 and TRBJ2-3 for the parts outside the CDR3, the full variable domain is GAGVSQTPSNKVTEKGKYVELRCDPISGHTALYWYRQSLGQGPEFLIYFQGTGAADDSGLPNDRFFAVRPEGSVSTLKIQRTERGDSAVYLCASSLQTVSTDTQYFGPGTRLTVL.